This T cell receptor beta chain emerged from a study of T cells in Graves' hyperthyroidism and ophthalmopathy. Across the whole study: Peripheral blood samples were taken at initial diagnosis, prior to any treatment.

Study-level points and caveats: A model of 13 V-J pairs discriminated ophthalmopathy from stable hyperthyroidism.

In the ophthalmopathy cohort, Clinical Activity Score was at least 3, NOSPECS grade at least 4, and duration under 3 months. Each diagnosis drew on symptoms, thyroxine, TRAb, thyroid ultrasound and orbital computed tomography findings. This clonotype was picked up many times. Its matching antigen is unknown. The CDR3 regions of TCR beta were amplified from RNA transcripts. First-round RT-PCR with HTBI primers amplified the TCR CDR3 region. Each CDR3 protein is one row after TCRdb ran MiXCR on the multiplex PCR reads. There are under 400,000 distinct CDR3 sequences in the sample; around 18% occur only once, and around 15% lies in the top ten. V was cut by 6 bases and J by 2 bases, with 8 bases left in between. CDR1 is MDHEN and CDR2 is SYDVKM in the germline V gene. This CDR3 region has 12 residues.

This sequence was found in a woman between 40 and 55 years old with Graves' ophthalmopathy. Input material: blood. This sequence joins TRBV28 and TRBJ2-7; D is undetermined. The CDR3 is CASSPTTYEQYF. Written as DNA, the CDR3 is TGTGCCAGCAGCCCGACAACCTACGAGCAGTACTTC.